This TCR beta chain comes out of a study of blood T cell repertoires in COVID-19. Looking at the study overall: Sample material is recorded as cDNA or gDNA derived from T cells, B-cell-depleted T cells, or PBMCs.

This clone was picked up a small number of times. Original data processing: Quantification of nucleated cells was approximated via reference gene primer amplification. The table came from immunoSEQ multiplex PCR; TCRdb's copy has only in-frame clones and leaves some out. The V and J calls and the clone size are those of that table, but D and trimming were determined from the DNA. The sample has about 250,000 clones; roughly 85% are singletons. Between the trimmed V and J ends, which lost 3 bases and 0 bases, there was a span of 11 bases. The CDR3 has 15 amino acids. Germline CDR1 SGHDN, CDR2 FVKESK. The source of this sequence is a man between 18 and 35 years old with active or convalescent COVID-19. The rearrangement links TRBV14 to TRBJ1-1; D remains ambiguous. Sequencing was performed on peripheral blood. DNA of the CDR3: TGTGCCAGCAGCCAGATTGGTCACATGAACACTGAAGCTTTCTTT. It is translated as CASSQIGHMNTEAFF.